The rows below give T cell receptor beta chains drawn from one sample of a study of cytomegalovirus exposure and HLA in healthy donors. The assay was immunoSEQ multiplex PCR, and TCRdb's table has in-frame clones only and misses some. The sample includes under 90,000 clones, roughly 74% of them seen just once. Sequenced: PBMCs. The receptors derive from a man aged 35 to 55 in good health and CMV-seronegative. Both conserved end residues are part of each CDR3. The order of the fields is J gene, V gene, D gene, clone size, CDR3 protein, CDR3 DNA. The D gene is left open where the match is weak. The size entry is marked missing in some rows and otherwise reads once, few, many or a size class.

TRBJ2-5 TRBV7-8 TRBD2 - CASRIGVSGRPARETQYF TGTGCCAGCAGAATTGGGGTTAGCGGGAGGCCAGCCCGGGAGACCCAGTACTTC
TRBJ2-7 TRBV19 TRBD1 - CASSVPGQFSEQYF TGTGCCAGTAGTGTACCGGGACAGTTCTCTGAGCAGTACTTC
TRBJ2-1 TRBV18 - - CASSPRSGSSYNEQFF TGTGCCAGCTCACCACGGTCAGGAAGCTCCTACAATGAGCAGTTCTTC
TRBJ2-6 TRBV5-1 TRBD1 - CASSSTGIGANVLTF TGCGCCAGCAGCTCGACAGGGATTGGGGCCAACGTCCTGACTTTC
TRBJ2-7 TRBV19 TRBD1 - CASRRDRAYEQYF TGTGCCAGTAGACGGGACAGGGCCTACGAGCAGTACTTC
TRBJ2-5 TRBV5-4 - - CASSLGSGVETQYF TGTGCCAGCAGCTTGGGGTCAGGGGTGGAGACCCAGTACTTC
TRBJ1-5 TRBV7-8 TRBD1 - CASSSNAGGQPQHF TGTGCCAGCAGCTCCAACGCAGGGGGTCAGCCCCAGCATTTT
TRBJ2-1 TRBV6-5 - - CASSYSGGEQFF TGTGCCAGCAGTTACTCTGGGGGGGAGCAGTTCTTC
TRBJ1-1 TRBV10-3 TRBD1 - CAIRETGVGGGTEAFF TGTGCCATCAGGGAGACAGGGGTGGGTGGGGGCACTGAAGCTTTCTTT
TRBJ2-7 TRBV30 TRBD2 - CAWSTSGGREDEQYF TGTGCCTGGAGTACTTCCGGCGGGAGGGAGGACGAGCAGTACTTC
TRBJ2-7 TRBV6-6 TRBD2 - CASSYGLAGGVQYF TGTGCCAGCAGTTACGGACTAGCGGGAGGCGTACAGTACTTC
TRBJ1-2 TRBV28 - - CASSSQGITYGYTF TGTGCCAGCAGTTCCCAGGGTATAACCTATGGCTACACCTTC
TRBJ1-6 TRBV10-1 TRBD1 - CASSLRTGQAHYNSPLHF TGCGCCAGCAGTCTACGAACGGGACAGGCTCACTATAATTCACCCCTCCACTTT
TRBJ2-7 TRBV4-1 - - CASREGRANYEQYF TGCGCCAGCAGGGAGGGGCGAGCGAACTACGAGCAGTACTTC
TRBJ2-2 TRBV29-1 TRBD1 few CSAGDRGQASNGELFF TGCAGCGCTGGAGATCGGGGACAGGCCTCCAACGGGGAGCTGTTTTTT
TRBJ2-3 TRBV7-6 TRBD1 - CASSSDPTGGSTDTQYF TGTGCCAGCAGCTCCGATCCGACAGGGGGAAGCACAGATACGCAGTATTTT
TRBJ2-7 TRBV5-4 TRBD1 - CASSPTGTYEQYF TGTGCCAGCAGCCCGACAGGGACCTACGAGCAGTACTTC
TRBJ1-1 TRBV6-6 - - CASSAGTAEAFF TGTGCCAGCAGTGCCGGGACTGCTGAAGCTTTCTTT
TRBJ2-7 TRBV30 TRBD1 - CAWSVRTGHSPEQYF TGTGCCTGGAGTGTCCGGACAGGGCACTCCCCCGAGCAGTACTTC
TRBJ2-7 TRBV6-5 TRBD1 medium-sized CASSRDRGNHEQYF TGTGCCAGCAGTAGGGACAGGGGGAACCACGAGCAGTACTTC
TRBJ2-3 TRBV27 - - CASTRGGTDTQYF TGTGCCAGCACCAGAGGTGGCACAGATACGCAGTATTTT
TRBJ2-1 TRBV7-3 TRBD2 - CASSPRTSGDYNEQFF TGTGCCAGCAGCCCCCGGACTAGCGGAGATTACAATGAGCAGTTCTTC